This entry concerns a single T cell receptor beta chain. Its antigen specificity is not known. Base qualities are not recorded, but no much larger clone differs from it by a single base. The immunoSEQ Assay, a bias-controlled multiplex PCR, was used to amplify TCRbeta CDR3 regions from genomic DNA. As for the original processing: Nucleated cell counts per sample were estimated from amplification of reference gene primers within the assay. Sequence reads were collapsed and filtered to measure the absolute abundance of every unique TCRbeta CDR3 rearrangement. For each sample, productive Simpson clonality was calculated by taking the square root of Simpson's diversity index across productive rearrangements. Held by TCRdb, this immuneACCESS table contains in-frame sequences only and omits some clones. Under half of the omission traces to an unresolved V gene where checked; the cause of the rest is unknown. The DNA gave D and trimming, while V, J and clone size come from that table. The sample table holds approximately 170,000 clones, of which 70% to 90% were seen once. The ten largest clones add up to less than 3% of the sample.

The record originates from a study of blood T cell repertoires in COVID-19 (TCRdb year 2020). With respect to the entire study: Samples covering the acute and convalescent phases of COVID-19 were provided by collaborators in the United States, Italy and Spain. Nearly every sample came with metadata listing a de-identified subject ID, COVID-19 status, age in years and sex. Where available, HLA class I and class II types were taken from metadata supplied by the sample provider and were not determined by assay-based typing. Samples were obtained from the ongoing ImmuneRACE study (first 160 participants) and from about 1,300 subjects provided by 6 global collaborators. The repertoires were released in a freely available public database meant as a resource for research on the immune response to SARS-CoV-2. The material from the prospective study consisted of cDNA or gDNA derived from T cells, B-cell-depleted T cells, or PBMCs. The dataset comprised deeply sampled blood TCRbeta repertoires from subjects exposed to, actively infected with, or recovered from COVID-19.

Taken from the germline V gene, the CDR1 and CDR2 loops are SGHTA and FQGNSA. At the junction V is shortened by 3 bases and J by 4 bases; bases outside the gene matches: 6. The CDR3 has 16 amino acids, counting the end cysteine and phenylalanine. Solely the CDR3 DNA is kept, with 48 bases framed from the first base. At one collaborating source in Seattle, patients were enrolled during active infection and were followed longitudinally through the course of disease. Whole blood was collected in K2EDTA tubes by collaborating institutions according to the institutions' own protocols. Collaborator samples were shipped for TCRbeta analysis as frozen whole blood, isolated PBMCs, or DNA extracted from either sample type. Study-wide findings and limitations: Clinical and demographic metadata were provided uncurated, with the amount varying by source and participant.

The material sequenced was peripheral blood. The rearranged segments are TRBV7-2 and TRBJ2-1, with 10 bases in between that match TRBD1. This TCR derives from a woman aged 80 or older with COVID-19, enrolled during active disease. The CDR3 protein is CASSLVTGGVYNEQFF. The nucleotides read TGTGCCAGCAGCTTGGTGACAGGGGGCGTTTACAATGAGCAGTTCTTC.